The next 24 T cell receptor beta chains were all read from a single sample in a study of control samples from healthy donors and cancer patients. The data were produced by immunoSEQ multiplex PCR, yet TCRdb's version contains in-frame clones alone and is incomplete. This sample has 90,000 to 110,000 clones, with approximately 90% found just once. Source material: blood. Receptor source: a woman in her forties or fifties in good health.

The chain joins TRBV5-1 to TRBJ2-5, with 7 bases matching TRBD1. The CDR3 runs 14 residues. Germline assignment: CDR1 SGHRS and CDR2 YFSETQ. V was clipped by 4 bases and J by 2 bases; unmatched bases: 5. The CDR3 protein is CASSPGTEQETQYF. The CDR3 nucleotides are TGCGCCAGCAGCCCCGGGACAGAACAAGAGACCCAGTACTTC.

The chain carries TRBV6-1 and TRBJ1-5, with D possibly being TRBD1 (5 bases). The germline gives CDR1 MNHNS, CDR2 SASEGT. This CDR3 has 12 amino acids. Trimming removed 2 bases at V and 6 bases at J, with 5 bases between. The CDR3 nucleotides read TGTGCCAGCAGTGAAAGGGGTCAGCCCCAGCATTTT. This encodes CASSERGQPQHF.

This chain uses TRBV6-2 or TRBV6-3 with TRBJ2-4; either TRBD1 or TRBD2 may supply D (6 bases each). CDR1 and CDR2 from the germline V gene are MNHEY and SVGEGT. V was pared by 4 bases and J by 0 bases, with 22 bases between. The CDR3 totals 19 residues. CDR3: CASSFPTAPGALAKNIQYF. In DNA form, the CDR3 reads TGTGCCAGCAGTTTTCCTACAGCCCCGGGGGCCTTAGCCAAAAACATTCAGTACTTC.

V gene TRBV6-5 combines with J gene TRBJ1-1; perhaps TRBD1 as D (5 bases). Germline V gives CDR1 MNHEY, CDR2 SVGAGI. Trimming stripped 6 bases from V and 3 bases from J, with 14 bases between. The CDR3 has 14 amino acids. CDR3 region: CASRDRQTYTEAFF. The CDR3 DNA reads TGTGCCAGCAGGGATCGACAGACCTACACTGAAGCTTTCTTT.

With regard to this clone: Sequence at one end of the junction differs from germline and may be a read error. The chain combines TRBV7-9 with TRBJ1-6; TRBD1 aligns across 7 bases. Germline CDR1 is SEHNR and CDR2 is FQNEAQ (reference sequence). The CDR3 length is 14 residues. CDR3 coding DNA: TGTGCCAGCAGCTTTTTGGACAGGAGGTCACCCCCCCACTTT. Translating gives CASSFLDRRSPPHF.

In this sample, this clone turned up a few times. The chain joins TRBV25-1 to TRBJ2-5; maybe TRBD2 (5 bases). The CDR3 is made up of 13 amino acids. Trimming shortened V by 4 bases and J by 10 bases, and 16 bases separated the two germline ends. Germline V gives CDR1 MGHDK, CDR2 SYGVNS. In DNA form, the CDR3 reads TGTGCCAGCAGTGGTCACCTAGTCGGGGACCAGTACTTC. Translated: CASSGHLVGDQYF.

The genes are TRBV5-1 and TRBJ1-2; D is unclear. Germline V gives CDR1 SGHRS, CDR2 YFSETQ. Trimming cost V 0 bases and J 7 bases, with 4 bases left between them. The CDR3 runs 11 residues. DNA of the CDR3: TGCGCCAGCAGCTTGGGCGGTGGCTACACCTTC. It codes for CASSLGGGYTF.

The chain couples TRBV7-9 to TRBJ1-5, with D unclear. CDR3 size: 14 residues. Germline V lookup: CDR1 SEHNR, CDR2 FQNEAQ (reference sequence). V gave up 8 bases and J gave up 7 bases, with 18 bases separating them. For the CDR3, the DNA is TGTGCCAGCTCATCAGAAGTTATGAGCCAGCCCCAGCATTTT. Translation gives CASSSEVMSQPQHF.

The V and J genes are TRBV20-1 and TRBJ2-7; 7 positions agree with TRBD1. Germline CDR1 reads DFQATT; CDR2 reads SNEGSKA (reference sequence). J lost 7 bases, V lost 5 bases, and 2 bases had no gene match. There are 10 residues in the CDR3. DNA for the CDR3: TGCAGTGCTGAGGACAGGGAGCAGTACTTC. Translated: CSAEDREQYF.

Here the CDR3 reads CASEDHLCYTF. The CDR3 nucleotides are TGTGCCAGCGAGGACCACCTTTGTTACACCTTC. The rearrangement joins TRBV6-5 to TRBJ1-2; D not certain. There are 11 residues in the CDR3. CDR1 and CDR2 from the germline V gene are MNHEY and SVGAGI. Trimming took off 8 bases at V and 11 bases at J, with 15 bases between the two ends.

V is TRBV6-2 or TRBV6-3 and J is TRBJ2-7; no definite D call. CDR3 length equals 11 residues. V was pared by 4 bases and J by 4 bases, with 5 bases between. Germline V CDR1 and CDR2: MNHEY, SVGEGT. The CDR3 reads CASSSRYEQYV. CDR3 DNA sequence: TGTGCCAGCAGTTCCCGGTACGAGCAGTACGTC.

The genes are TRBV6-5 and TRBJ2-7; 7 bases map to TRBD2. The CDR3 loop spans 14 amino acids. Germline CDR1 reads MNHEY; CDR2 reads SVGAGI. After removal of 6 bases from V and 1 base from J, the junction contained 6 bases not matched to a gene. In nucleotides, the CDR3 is TGTGCCAGCAGGCAGAGCGGGGTGTCCTACGAGCAGTACTTC. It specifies CASRQSGVSYEQYF.

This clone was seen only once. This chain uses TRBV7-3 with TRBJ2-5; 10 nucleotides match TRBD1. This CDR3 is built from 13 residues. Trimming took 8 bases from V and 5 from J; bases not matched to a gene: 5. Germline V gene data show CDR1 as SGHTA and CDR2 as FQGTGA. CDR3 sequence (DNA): TGTGCCAGCCGACAGGGGGCCCTGGAGACCCAGTACTTC. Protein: CASRQGALETQYF.

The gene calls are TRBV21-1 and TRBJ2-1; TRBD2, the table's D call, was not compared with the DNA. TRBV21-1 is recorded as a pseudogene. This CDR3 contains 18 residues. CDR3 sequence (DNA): TGTGCCAGCACGAAAATGGGCGGGGGTTATAGCTCCTACAATGAGCAGTTCTTC. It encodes CASTKMGGGYSSYNEQFF.

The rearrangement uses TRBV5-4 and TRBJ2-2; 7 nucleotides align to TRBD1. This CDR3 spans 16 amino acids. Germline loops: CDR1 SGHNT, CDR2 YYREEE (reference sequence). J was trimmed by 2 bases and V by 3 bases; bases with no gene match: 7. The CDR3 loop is CASSSEDRENTGELFF. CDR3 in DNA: TGTGCCAGCAGCTCAGAAGACAGGGAAAACACCGGGGAGCTGTTTTTT.

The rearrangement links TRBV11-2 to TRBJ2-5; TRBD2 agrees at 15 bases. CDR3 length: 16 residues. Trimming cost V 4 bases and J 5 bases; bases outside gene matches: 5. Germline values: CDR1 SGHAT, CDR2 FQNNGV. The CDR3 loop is CASSWTSGGALETQYF. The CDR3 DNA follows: TGTGCCAGCAGCTGGACTAGCGGGGGGGCCCTGGAGACCCAGTACTTC.

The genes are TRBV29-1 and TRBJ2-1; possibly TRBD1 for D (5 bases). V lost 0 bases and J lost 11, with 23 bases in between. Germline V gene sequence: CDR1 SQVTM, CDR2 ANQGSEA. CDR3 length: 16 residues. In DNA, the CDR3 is TGCAGCGTTGAAGAACGTTTTAGGGGAATCCCTAAGAAGCAGTTCTTC. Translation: CSVEERFRGIPKKQFF.

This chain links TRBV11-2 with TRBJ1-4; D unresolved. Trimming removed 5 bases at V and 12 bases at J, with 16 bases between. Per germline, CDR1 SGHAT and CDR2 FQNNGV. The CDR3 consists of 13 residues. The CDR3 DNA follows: TGTGCCAGCAGCCGCGACAATTTGGTAGAACTGTTTTTT. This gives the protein CASSRDNLVELFF.

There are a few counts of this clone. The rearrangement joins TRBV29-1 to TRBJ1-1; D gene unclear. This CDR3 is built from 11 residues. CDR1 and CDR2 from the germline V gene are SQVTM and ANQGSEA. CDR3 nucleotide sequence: TGCAGTACACACCAGGCAGATGAAGCTTTCTTT. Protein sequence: CSTHQADEAFF.

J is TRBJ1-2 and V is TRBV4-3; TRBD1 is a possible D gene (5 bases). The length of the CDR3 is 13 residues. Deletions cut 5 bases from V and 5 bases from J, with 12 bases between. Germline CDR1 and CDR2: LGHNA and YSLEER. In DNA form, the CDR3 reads TGCGCCAGCAGCTACACAGGCGAATATGGCTACACCTTC. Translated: CASSYTGEYGYTF.

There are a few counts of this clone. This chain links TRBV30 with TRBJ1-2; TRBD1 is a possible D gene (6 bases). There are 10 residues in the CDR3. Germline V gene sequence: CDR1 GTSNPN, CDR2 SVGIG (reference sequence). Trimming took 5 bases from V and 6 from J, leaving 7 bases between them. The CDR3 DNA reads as TGTGCCTGGGGGACACATGGCTACACCTTC. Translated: CAWGTHGYTF.

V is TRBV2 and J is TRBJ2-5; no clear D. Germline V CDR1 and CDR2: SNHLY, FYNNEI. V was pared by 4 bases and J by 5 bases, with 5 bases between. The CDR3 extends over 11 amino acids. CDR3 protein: CASSVVETQYF. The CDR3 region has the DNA TGTGCCAGCAGTGTGGTGGAGACCCAGTACTTC.

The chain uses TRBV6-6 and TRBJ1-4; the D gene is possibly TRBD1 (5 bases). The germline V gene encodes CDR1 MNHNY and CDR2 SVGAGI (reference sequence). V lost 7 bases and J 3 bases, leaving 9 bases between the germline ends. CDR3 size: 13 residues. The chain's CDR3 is CASKTASNEKLFF. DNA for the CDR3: TGTGCCAGCAAGACAGCTTCTAATGAAAAACTGTTTTTT.

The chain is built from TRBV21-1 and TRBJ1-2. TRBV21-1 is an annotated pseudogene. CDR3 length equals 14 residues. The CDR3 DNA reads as TGTGCCAGCAGCAAAGTTCCGGATAACTATGGCTACACCTTC. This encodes CASSKVPDNYGYTF.